The subject of this entry is one T cell receptor (beta chain). The data derive from a study of cytomegalovirus exposure and HLA in healthy donors. The V gene lost 5 bases and the J gene lost 5 bases, with 12 bases spanning the gap. Germline V gene sequence: CDR1 MDHEN, CDR2 SYDVKM. The CDR3 has 13 amino acids. Vbeta (60) and Jbeta (13) primers were used in the PCR. Repertoires were generated with immunoSEQ multiplex PCR, while TCRdb's copy carries only in-frame clones and drops some. The table has about 150,000 clones, around 79% seen once. The chain joins TRBV28 to TRBJ2-5; D may be TRBD1 (5 bases). The sequencing input was PBMCs. The clonotype comes from a man aged 30 to 39 in good health and CMV-seropositive. CDR3 amino acids: CASSGSGLETQYF. For the CDR3, the DNA is TGTGCCAGCAGTGGATCAGGGTTGGAGACCCAGTACTTC.